What follows describes a single TCR beta chain. The sample comes from a study of long-term antiretroviral therapy in people with HIV. Runs used v3.0 of the immunoSEQ assay and were done at survey level. Libraries were prepared by immunoSEQ multiplex PCR; TCRdb keeps only in-frame clonotypes and omits some of them. This sample has roughly 36,000 clones, with approximately 85% found just once. The germline V and J ends were trimmed by 5 bases and 4 bases, with 11 bases remaining between them. The CDR3 sequence is 13 residues long. The germline V gene has CDR1 SGHVS and CDR2 FQNEAQ. The sample here was unsorted PBMCs, taken roughly 2.9 years before starting antiretroviral therapy. The chain employs TRBV7-8 and TRBJ1-2, with D perhaps TRBD1 (5 bases). This clonotype was obtained from a woman aged 30 to 39 with HIV. CDR3 amino acids: CASSRDGPYGYTF. CDR3 coding DNA: TGTGCCAGCAGCCGGGACGGGCCCTATGGCTACACCTTC.